The table lists the clone carrying this TCR beta chain with many counts. Its specificity is not known. Using two-round multiplex PCR, the authors amplified TCR beta CDR3 from genomic DNA. The use of primers specific to each TRBV and TRBJ gene characterized first-round PCR. MiXCR, run by TCRdb on the multiplex PCR reads, gives a single entry per CDR3 protein. The data contain under 75,000 distinct CDR3 sequences, about 26% of them seen just once; the ten biggest clones take up more than 6.5%. The data were obtained in a study of prognosis after radiotherapy for stage I lung cancer. Turning to the study itself: Tumors were squamous cell carcinoma in seven patients and adenocarcinoma in approximately twelve. The study gave no patient concurrent therapy with stereotactic body radiotherapy.

Findings of the study overall: Some patients went on to develop distant metastases. Their Shannon entropy after stereotactic body radiation therapy was lower, and its change from baseline was also lower.

Researchers took around 6 milliliters of peripheral blood at each of two time points. V shed 6 bases and J 0 bases; nucleotides not matched to a gene: 7. CDR1 and CDR2 from the germline V gene are SQVTM and ANQGSEA. The length of the CDR3 is 15 residues. Sequencing was performed on PBMCs, taken before or after stereotactic body radiation therapy (not recorded which). The sequence was obtained from a donor aged 50 or older with non-small cell lung cancer. The V and J genes are TRBV29-1 and TRBJ1-4, with 7 positions matching TRBD1. The CDR3: CSVRTGTATNEKLFF. CDR3 nucleotide sequence: TGCAGCGTCCGTACAGGGACAGCAACTAATGAAAAACTGTTTTTT.